This paragraph reports one T cell receptor (beta chain). The antigen remains unidentified. V was trimmed by 5 bases and J by 8 bases, leaving 16 bases between them. This CDR3 has 14 residues. CDR1 is SGHTA, CDR2 FQGNSA, per germline. ViraFEST expansion of antigen-specific CD4+ T cells with viral peptide pools preceded sequencing. Researchers isolated CD4+ T cells once 9 to 11 days of culture had elapsed. Sequencing used immunoSEQ multiplex PCR; TCRdb keeps in-frame clones, though not all of them. The table includes around 79,000 clones, around 74% detected once. This specimen comes from a study of vaccination effects on CD4 cells after COVID-19.

The material was CD4+ T cells from PBMCs cultured with HCoV-229E spike peptides, obtained before COVID-19 vaccination. This chain links TRBV7-2 with TRBJ2-1, with D perhaps matching TRBD2 (5 bases). This sequence originates from a human donor who received a COVID-19 vaccine. CDR3 loop: CASSAGQLLDEQFF. The CDR3 DNA reads TGTGCCAGCAGCGCGGGTCAACTCCTGGATGAGCAGTTCTTC.